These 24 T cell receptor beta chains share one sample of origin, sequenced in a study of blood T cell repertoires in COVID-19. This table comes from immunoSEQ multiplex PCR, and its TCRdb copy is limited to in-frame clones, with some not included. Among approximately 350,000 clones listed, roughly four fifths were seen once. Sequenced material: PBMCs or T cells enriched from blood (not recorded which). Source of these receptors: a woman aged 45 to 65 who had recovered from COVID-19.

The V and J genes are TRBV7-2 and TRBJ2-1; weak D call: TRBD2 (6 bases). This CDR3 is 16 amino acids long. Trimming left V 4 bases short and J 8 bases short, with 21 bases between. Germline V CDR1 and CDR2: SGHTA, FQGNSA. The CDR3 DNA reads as TGTGCCAGCAGCTCAAATGAGCGGGCCTGGTGGGATGAGCAGTTCTTC. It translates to CASSSNERAWWDEQFF. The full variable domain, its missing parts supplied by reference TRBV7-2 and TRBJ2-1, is GAGVSQSPSNKVTEKGKDVELRCDPISGHTALYWYRQSLGQGLEFLIYFQGNSAPDKSGLPSDRFSAERTGGSVSTLTIQRTQQEDSAVYLCASSSNERAWWDEQFFGPGTRLTVL.

CDR3 sequence reads: CASSPVTGERTQPQHF. Written as DNA, the CDR3 is TGTGCCAGCAGCCCAGTAACAGGGGAGAGGACGCAGCCCCAGCATTTT. This chain joins TRBV6-2 or TRBV6-3 and TRBJ1-5; 7 nucleotides line up with TRBD1. V gave up 6 bases and J gave up 7 bases; unmatched junction bases: 15. The CDR3 has 16 amino acids. Germline CDR1 is MNHEY and CDR2 is SVGEGT.

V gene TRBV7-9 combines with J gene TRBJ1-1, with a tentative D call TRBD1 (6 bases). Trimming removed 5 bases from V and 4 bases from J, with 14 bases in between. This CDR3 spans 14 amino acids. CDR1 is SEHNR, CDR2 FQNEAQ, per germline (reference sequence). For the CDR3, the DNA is TGTGCCAGCAGCGAACAGGGCTCTGGCACTGAAGCTTTCTTT. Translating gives CASSEQGSGTEAFF.

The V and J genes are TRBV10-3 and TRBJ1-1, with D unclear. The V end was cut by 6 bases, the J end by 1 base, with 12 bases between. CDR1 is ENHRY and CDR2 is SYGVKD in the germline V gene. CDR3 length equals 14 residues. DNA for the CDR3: TGTGCCATCAGGAGGATAAATGGGAACACTGAAGCTTTCTTT. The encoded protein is CAIRRINGNTEAFF.

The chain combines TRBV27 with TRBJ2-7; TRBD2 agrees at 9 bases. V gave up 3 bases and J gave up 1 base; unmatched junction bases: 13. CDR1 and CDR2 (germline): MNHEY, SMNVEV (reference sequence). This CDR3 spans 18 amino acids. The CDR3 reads CASSFSRLSSGKSYEQYF. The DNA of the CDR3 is TGTGCCAGCAGTTTCTCCCGTCTCTCTAGCGGGAAATCCTACGAGCAGTACTTC.

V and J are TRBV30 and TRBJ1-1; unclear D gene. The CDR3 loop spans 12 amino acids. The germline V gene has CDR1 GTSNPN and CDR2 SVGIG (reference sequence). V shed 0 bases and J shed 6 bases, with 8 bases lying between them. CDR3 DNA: TGTGCCTGGAGTGTCCTCGGAGCTGAAGCTTTCTTT. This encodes CAWSVLGAEAFF.

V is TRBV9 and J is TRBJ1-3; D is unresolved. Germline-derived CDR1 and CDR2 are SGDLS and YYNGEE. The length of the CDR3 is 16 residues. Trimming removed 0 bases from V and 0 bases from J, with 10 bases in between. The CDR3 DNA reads TGTGCCAGCAGCGTAGGATTCCGGGTCTCTGGAAACACCATATATTTT. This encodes CASSVGFRVSGNTIYF.

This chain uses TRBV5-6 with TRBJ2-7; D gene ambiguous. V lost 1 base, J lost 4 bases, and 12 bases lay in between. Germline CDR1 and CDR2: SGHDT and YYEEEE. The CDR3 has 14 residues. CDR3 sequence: CASSLWPKPYEQYF. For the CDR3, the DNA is TGTGCCAGCAGCTTGTGGCCCAAACCTTACGAGCAGTACTTC.

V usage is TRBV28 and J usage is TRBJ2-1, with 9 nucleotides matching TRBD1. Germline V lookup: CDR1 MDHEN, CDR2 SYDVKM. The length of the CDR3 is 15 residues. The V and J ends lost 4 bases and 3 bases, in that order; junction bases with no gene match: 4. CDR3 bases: TGTGCCAGCAGTTCGACGGACAGGGGCTACAATGAGCAGTTCTTC. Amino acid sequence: CASSSTDRGYNEQFF. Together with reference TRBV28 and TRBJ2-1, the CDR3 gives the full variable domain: DVKVTQSSRYLVKRTGEKVFLECVQDMDHENMFWYRQDPGLGLRLIYFSYDVKMKEKGDIPEGYSVSREKKERFSLILESASTNQTSMYLCASSSTDRGYNEQFFGPGTRLTVL.

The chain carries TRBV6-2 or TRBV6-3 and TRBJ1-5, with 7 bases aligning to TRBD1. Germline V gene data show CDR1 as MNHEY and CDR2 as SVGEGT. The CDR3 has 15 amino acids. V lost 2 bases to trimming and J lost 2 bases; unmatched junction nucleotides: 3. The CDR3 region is CASSYGQVGNQPQHF. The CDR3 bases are TGTGCCAGCAGTTACGGACAGGTCGGCAATCAGCCCCAGCATTTT.

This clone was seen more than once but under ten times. CDR3 bases: TGTGCCTGGAACGGGGTAAATAATTCACCCCTCCACTTT. It translates to CAWNGVNNSPLHF. V is TRBV30 and J is TRBJ1-6; D gene uncertain. Trimming took 4 bases from V and 5 from J, leaving 9 bases between them. The germline gives CDR1 GTSNPN, CDR2 SVGIG (reference sequence). CDR3 length: 13 amino acids.

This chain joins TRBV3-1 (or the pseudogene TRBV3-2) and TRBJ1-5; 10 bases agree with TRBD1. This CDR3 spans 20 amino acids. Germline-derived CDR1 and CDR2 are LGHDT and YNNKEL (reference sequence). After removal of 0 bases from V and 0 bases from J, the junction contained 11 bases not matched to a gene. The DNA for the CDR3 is TGTGCCAGCAGCCAAGATCTGGGAGGGACAGGGGTTGGTAGCAATCAGCCCCAGCATTTT. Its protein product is CASSQDLGGTGVGSNQPQHF.

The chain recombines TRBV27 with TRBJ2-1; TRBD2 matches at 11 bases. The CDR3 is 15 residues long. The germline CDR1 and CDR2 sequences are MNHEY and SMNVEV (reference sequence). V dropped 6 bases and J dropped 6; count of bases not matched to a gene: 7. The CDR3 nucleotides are TGTGCCAGCAGCTCCCTAGCGGGAGGTGGCAATGAGCAGTTCTTC. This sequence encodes CASSSLAGGGNEQFF.

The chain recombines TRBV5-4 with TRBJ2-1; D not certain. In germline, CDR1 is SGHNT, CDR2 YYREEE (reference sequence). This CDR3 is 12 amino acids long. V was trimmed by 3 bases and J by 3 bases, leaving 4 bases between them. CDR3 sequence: CASSYSYNEQFF. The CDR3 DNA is TGTGCCAGCAGCTATAGCTACAATGAGCAGTTCTTC.

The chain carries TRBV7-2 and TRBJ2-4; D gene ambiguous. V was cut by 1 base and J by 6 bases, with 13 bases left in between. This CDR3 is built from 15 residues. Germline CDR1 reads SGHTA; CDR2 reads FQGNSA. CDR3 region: CASSLGSTLRNIQYF. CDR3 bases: TGTGCCAGCAGCTTAGGGTCAACTTTGAGAAACATTCAGTACTTC.

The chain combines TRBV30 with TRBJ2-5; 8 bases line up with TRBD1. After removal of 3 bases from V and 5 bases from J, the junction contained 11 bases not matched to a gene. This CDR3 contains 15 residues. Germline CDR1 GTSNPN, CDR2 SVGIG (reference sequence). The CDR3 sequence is CAWRGQDSLWETQYF. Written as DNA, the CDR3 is TGTGCCTGGAGGGGACAGGACAGCTTATGGGAGACCCAGTACTTC. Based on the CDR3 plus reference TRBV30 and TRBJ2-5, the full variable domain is SQTIHQWPATLVQPVGSPLSLECTVEGTSNPNLYWYRQAAGRGLQLLFYSVGIGQISSEVPQNLSASRPQDRQFILSSKKLLLSDSGFYLCAWRGQDSLWETQYFGPGTRLLVL.

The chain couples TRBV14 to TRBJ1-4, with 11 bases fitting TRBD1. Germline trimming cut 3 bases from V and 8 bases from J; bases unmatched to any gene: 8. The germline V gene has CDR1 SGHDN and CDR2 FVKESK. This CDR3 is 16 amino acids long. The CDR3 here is CASSHRGQGAWEKLFF. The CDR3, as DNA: TGTGCCAGCAGCCACCGAGGACAGGGGGCTTGGGAAAAACTGTTTTTT.

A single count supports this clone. The CDR3 DNA sequence: TGTGCCAGAAGCTTGTCCCATCGCGGTGGCTACACCTTC. It specifies CARSLSHRGGYTF. The chain combines TRBV5-3 with TRBJ1-2; D is uncertain. TRBV5-3 is an ORF, with its function uncertain. There are 13 residues in the CDR3. Deletions cut 1 base from V and 7 bases from J, with 11 bases between.

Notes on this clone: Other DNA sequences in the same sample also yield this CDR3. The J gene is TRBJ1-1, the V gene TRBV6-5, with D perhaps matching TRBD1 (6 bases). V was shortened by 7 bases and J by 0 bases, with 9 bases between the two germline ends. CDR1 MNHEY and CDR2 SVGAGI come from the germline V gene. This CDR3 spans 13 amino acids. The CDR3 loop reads CASTGDLNTEAFF. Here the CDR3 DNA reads TGTGCCAGCACAGGGGATTTGAACACTGAAGCTTTCTTT.

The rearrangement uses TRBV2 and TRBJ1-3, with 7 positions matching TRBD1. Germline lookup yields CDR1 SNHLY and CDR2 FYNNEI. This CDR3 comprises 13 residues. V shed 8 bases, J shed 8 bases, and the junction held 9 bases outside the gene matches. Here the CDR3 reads CASLDRESDTIYF. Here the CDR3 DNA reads TGTGCCAGCTTAGACAGGGAGAGCGACACCATATATTTT.

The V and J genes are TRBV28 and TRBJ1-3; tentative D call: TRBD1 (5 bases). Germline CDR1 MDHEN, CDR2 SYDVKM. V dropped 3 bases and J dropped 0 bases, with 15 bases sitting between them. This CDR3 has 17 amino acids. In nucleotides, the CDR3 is TGTGCCAGCAGTTTCCAAGGCGGGGCCCTCTCTGGAAACACCATATATTTT. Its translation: CASSFQGGALSGNTIYF.

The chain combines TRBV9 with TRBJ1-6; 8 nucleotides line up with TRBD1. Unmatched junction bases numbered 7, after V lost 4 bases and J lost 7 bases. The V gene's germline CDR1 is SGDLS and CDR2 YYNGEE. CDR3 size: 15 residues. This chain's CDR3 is CASSPPGQENSPLHF. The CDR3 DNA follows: TGTGCCAGCAGCCCTCCGGGACAGGAAAATTCACCCCTCCACTTT.

The CDR3 bases are TGTGCCAGCAGTAACAGGGGGCCTTATGGCTACACCTTC. The encoded protein is CASSNRGPYGYTF. The genes are TRBV6-6 and TRBJ1-2, with 9 positions matching TRBD1. Germline values: CDR1 MNHNY, CDR2 SVGAGI (reference sequence). This CDR3 is built from 13 residues. V shed 5 bases, J shed 5 bases, and the junction held 3 bases outside the gene matches.

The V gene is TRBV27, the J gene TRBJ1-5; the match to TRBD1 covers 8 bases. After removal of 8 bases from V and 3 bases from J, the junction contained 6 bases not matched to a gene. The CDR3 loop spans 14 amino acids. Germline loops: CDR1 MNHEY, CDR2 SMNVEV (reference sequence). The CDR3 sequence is CASGKTGANQPQHF. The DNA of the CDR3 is TGTGCCAGCGGAAAGACAGGGGCCAATCAGCCCCAGCATTTT.